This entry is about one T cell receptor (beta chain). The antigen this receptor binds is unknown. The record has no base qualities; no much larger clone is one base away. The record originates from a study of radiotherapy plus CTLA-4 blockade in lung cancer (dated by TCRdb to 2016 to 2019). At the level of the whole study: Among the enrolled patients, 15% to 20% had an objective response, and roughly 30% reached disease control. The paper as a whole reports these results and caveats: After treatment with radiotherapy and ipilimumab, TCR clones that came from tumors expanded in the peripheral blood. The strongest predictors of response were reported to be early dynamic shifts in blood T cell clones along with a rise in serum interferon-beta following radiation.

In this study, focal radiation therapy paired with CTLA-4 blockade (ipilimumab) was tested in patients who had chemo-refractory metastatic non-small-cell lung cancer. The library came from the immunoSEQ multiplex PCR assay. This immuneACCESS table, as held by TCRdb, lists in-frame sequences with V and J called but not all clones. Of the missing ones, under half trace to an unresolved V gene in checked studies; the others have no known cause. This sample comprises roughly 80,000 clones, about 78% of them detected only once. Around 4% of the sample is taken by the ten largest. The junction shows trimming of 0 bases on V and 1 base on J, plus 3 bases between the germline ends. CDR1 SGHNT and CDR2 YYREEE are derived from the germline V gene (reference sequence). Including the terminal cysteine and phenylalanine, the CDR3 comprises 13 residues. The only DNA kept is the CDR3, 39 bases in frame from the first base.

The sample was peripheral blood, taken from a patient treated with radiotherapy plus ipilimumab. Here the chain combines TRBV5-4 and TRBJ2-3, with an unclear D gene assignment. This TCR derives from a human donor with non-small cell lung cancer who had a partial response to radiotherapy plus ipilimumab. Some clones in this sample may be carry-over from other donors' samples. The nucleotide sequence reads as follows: TGTGCCAGCAGCTTGGCCGGCACAGATACGCAGTATTTT. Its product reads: CASSLAGTDTQYF. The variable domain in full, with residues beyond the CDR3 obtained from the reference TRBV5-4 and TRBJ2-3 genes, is ETGVTQSPTHLIKTRGQQVTLRCSSQSGHNTVSWYQQALGQGPQFIFQYYREEENGRGNFPPRFSGLQFPNYSSELNVNALELDDSALYLCASSLAGTDTQYFGPGTRLTVL.